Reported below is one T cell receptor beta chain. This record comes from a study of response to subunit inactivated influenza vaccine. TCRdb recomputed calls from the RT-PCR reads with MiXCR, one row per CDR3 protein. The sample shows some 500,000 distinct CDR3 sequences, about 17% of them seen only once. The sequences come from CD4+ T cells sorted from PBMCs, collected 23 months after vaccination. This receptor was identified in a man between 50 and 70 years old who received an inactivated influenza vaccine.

CDR3 bases: TGTGCCAGCAGCCCCGGACAGGCGGGGGTCACAGATACGCAGTATTTT. Translating gives CASSPGQAGVTDTQYF. The V call is TRBV11-3, the J call TRBJ2-3; D possibly uses TRBD1 or TRBD2 (7 bases each). The length of the CDR3 is 16 residues. CDR1 is SGHNT, CDR2 YENEEA, per germline. V was clipped by 5 bases and J by 2 bases, with 17 bases between them.